This T cell receptor beta chain was obtained from a study of response to subunit inactivated influenza vaccine. Study-wide results and limits: A suggestion made by the authors is that each seasonal influenza vaccination recruits few new T cells.

This clonotype was counted only a few times. The antigen is undetermined. V lost 0 bases, J lost 0 bases, and 10 bases lay in between. CDR3 length: 16 residues. Per the germline V gene, CDR1 is LGHNA and CDR2 is YNFKEQ. Via MiXCR, TCRdb re-called the RT-PCR reads, giving one row per CDR3 protein. The sample contains around 710,000 distinct CDR3 sequences, about 15% of which appear only once. The sequences come from PBMCs from blood, collected around 14 days before vaccination. The chain couples TRBV4-2 to TRBJ2-3; no clear D. The receptor was isolated from a man aged 45-65 years who received an inactivated influenza vaccine. As DNA, the CDR3 is TGTGCCAGCAGCCAAGACCCTGCGACTAGCACAGATACGCAGTATTTT. Its protein product is CASSQDPATSTDTQYF.